This T cell receptor (beta chain) was obtained from a study of blood T cells in healthy people across ages. Roughly 9.2 milliliters of peripheral blood were drawn from each donor into EDTA-treated tubes. A sample-barcoded 5' primer and a J-beta primer mix were used in a second PCR of about 7 to 11 cycles. Through a template-switch adaptor with 12 random nucleotides, each cDNA molecule received a tag. TCRdb recomputed calls from the 5' RACE reads with MiXCR, one row per CDR3 protein. The table has roughly 1.5 million distinct CDR3 sequences, under 55% seen once. Germline CDR1 is SGHTA and CDR2 is FQGNSA. This CDR3 is 16 amino acids long. The V end lost 5 bases, the J end lost 0 bases, and 14 bases lay between the germline ends. Overall study findings and caveats: Changes in expanded clonotypes were possibly confounded, as the CMV status of donors was unknown.

This clonotype was picked up a small number of times. Its antigen is currently unknown. The chain carries TRBV7-2 and TRBJ2-1; possibly TRBD2 for D (5 bases). The TCR was taken from a woman between 18 and 29 years old in good health. The sample taken for sequencing was blood. DNA of the CDR3: TGTGCCAGCAGCCTAAGGACTCAGAGCTCCTACAATGAGCAGTTCTTC. Translated, it gives CASSLRTQSSYNEQFF.